This entry lists 5 T cell receptor beta chains sequenced from one sample in a study of T cells in localized non-small cell lung cancer (dated by TCRdb to 2020 to 2021). Receptor libraries were prepared by the immunoSEQ multiplex PCR assay. TCRdb provides this immuneACCESS table in a form limited to in-frame rearrangements. Some clones are lacking; in checked studies, under half of them reflect an unresolved V gene, and why the rest are absent is not known. This sample has roughly 72,000 clones in its table, and approximately 80% of those were observed once. Of the sample, nearly 9.5% is held by the ten largest clones. The sample here was peripheral blood, taken before any cancer treatment. The receptors were gathered from a female donor older than 55 with stage I lung adenocarcinoma.

The chain combines TRBV14 with TRBJ2-7; TRBD2 matches 13 bases. After removal of 4 bases from V and 3 bases from J, the junction contained 12 bases not matched to a gene. The CDR3 runs to 18 residues. Per the germline V gene, CDR1 is SGHDN and CDR2 is FVKESK. CDR3 bases: TGTGCCAGCAGCCTACGGACTAGCGGGAGTTGGGCTCACTACGAGCAGTACTTC. This translates into CASSLRTSGSWAHYEQYF.

V and J are TRBV11-2 and TRBJ2-1; D unclear. The CDR3 has 16 residues. Deletions cut 0 bases from V and 0 bases from J, with 9 bases between. Per germline, CDR1 SGHAT and CDR2 FQNNGV. The CDR3 sequence is CASSLDPPGSYNEQFF. The CDR3 DNA follows: TGTGCCAGCAGCTTAGATCCCCCCGGCTCCTACAATGAGCAGTTCTTC.

The chain joins TRBV6-1 to TRBJ2-3; 12 bases agree with TRBD2. The CDR3 is 14 amino acids. Germline V gives CDR1 MNHNS, CDR2 SASEGT. V lost 6 bases to trimming and J lost 4 bases; unmatched junction nucleotides: 2. The CDR3 protein is CASRTSGGPDTQYF. The CDR3 region has the DNA TGTGCCAGCAGGACTAGCGGGGGACCAGATACGCAGTATTTT.

The genes are TRBV30 and TRBJ2-7, with D uncertain. Germline V gene data show CDR1 as GTSNPN and CDR2 as SVGIG (reference sequence). This CDR3 spans 11 amino acids. V lost 5 bases to trimming and J lost 3 bases, with 8 bases between them. The CDR3 sequence: CAWALNYEQYF. The CDR3 nucleotides are TGTGCCTGGGCCCTGAACTACGAGCAGTACTTC.

V is TRBV5-1 and J is TRBJ2-1, with D perhaps assigned TRBD1 or TRBD2 (5 bases each). V was cut by 3 bases and J by 8 bases, with 15 bases left in between. Germline V lookup: CDR1 SGHRS, CDR2 YFSETQ. The CDR3 consists of 14 residues. DNA for the CDR3: TGCGCCAGCAGCTCGGGGACCCTTAGAGATGAGCAGTTCTTC. Its translation is CASSSGTLRDEQFF.